The T cell receptor beta chain under discussion was sequenced for a study of blood T cell repertoires in COVID-19. Looking at the study overall: COVID-19 samples collected from the United States, Italy and Spain covered acute and convalescent phases.

The study recruited people aged about 18 to 95 years across more than 20 US areas. Assignments of participants to cohorts depended upon their own reported clinical history. This CDR3 contains 15 residues. Germline CDR1 and CDR2: MNHEY and SMNVEV (reference sequence). Trimming at V came to 6 bases and at J to 2 bases, leaving 9 bases not matched to a gene. Original processing notes: Estimated nucleated cell counts came from reference gene primer amplification. Sequencing used immunoSEQ multiplex PCR; TCRdb keeps in-frame clones, though not all of them. That table gives V, J and clone size, and the DNA gave D and trimming. This table has under 350,000 clones, 65% to 90% appearing once.

This chain links TRBV27 with TRBJ1-1, with TRBD1 identical over 7 bases. The sample consisted of PBMCs or T cells enriched from blood (not recorded which). This receptor was obtained from a woman aged 40 to 55 with acute COVID-19. The CDR3 sequence: CASRTQGPTNTEAFF. Here the CDR3 DNA reads TGTGCCAGCAGGACACAGGGGCCCACAAACACTGAAGCTTTCTTT.